These 20 T cell receptor beta chains came from one sample sequenced in a study of T-cell reconstitution after alpha-beta-depleted transplantation in children. Unique molecular identifiers featured in how the TCRbeta library was prepared. TCRdb ran MiXCR on the PCR reads and lists one entry per CDR3 protein. The sample consists of 65,000 to 90,000 distinct CDR3 sequences, roughly 10% of them appearing once. Source: PBMCs, taken before TCRalphabeta/CD19-depleted stem cell transplant. These receptors were obtained from a boy aged 10-17 years with acute myeloid leukemia, due to receive a stem cell transplant.

This clonotype was detected only a few times. This chain connects TRBV20-1 to TRBJ2-7, with D perhaps matching TRBD2 (6 bases). Looked up from germline, CDR1 is DFQATT and CDR2 is SNEGSKA (reference sequence). Trimming pared 0 bases from V and 9 bases from J, leaving 18 bases between. This CDR3 contains 14 residues. CDR3 bases: TGCAGTGCTAGAGAAGCTACGGGACTCCGGGTGCAGTACTTC. Translation: CSAREATGLRVQYF.

This clonotype was counted ten times or more. This chain uses TRBV20-1 with TRBJ2-3; 11 bases are shared with TRBD2. The V segment lost 5 bases and the J segment 4 bases; nucleotides outside the gene matches: 8. CDR3 length: 15 residues. Germline assignment: CDR1 DFQATT and CDR2 SNEGSKA (reference sequence). The CDR3 nucleotides are TGCAGTGCTGATAAAACTAGCGGGAGCCCAGATACGCAGTATTTT. Its protein product is CSADKTSGSPDTQYF.

This clonotype was recorded many times. The chain joins TRBV12-3 or TRBV12-4 to TRBJ1-5; no definite D call. This CDR3 region has 11 residues. V gave up 5 bases and J gave up 9 bases, with 8 bases separating them. In DNA form, the CDR3 reads TGTGCCAGCAGTCACCCAGGGCCCCAGCATTTT. Protein product: CASSHPGPQHF.

This clonotype appeared many times. V gene TRBV5-1 combines with J gene TRBJ1-5; 8 nucleotides agree with TRBD1. From germline, CDR1 is SGHRS and CDR2 YFSETQ. After removal of 4 bases from V and 2 bases from J, the junction contained 11 bases not matched to a gene. The CDR3 has 17 residues. The CDR3 reads CASSLIPGGMGNQPQHF. The CDR3 DNA reads as TGCGCCAGCAGCCTTATTCCAGGGGGCATGGGCAATCAGCCCCAGCATTTT.

This clonotype was seen many times. The chain is built from TRBV12-3 or TRBV12-4 and TRBJ1-1, with D unclear. CDR3 length: 10 amino acids. CDR3 sequence (DNA): TGTGCTACCATGAACACTGAAGCTTTCTTT. This gives the protein CATMNTEAFF.

The sample holds a few counts of this clonotype. The genes are TRBV5-8 and TRBJ2-3; D is perhaps TRBD2 (5 bases). There are 15 residues in the CDR3. CDR1 SGHTS and CDR2 YDEGEE come from the germline V gene. The V gene lost 3 bases and the J gene lost 2 bases, with 13 bases spanning the gap. The CDR3 loop reads CASSSFSGNTDTQYF. The DNA for the CDR3 is TGTGCCAGCAGCTCCTTCTCGGGGAACACAGATACGCAGTATTTT.

This clonotype has at least ten counts. The rearrangement joins TRBV24-1 to TRBJ2-3; D is unresolved. The germline gives CDR1 KGHDR, CDR2 SFDVKD. The V gene lost 2 bases and the J gene lost 7 bases, with 3 bases spanning the gap. CDR3 length: 11 residues. CDR3: CATSDSNTQYF. DNA of the CDR3: TGTGCCACCAGTGATTCCAATACGCAGTATTTT.

At least ten counts were recorded for this clonotype. This chain's CDR3 is CAISDMKGRETQYF. CDR3 DNA sequence: TGTGCCATCAGTGATATGAAGGGCCGGGAGACCCAGTACTTC. This sequence joins TRBV10-3 and TRBJ2-5; D gene uncertain. The V end lost 3 bases, the J end lost 5 bases, and 13 bases lay between the germline ends. CDR1 is ENHRY and CDR2 is SYGVKD in the germline V gene. The CDR3 has 14 residues.

This clonotype was seen ten or more times. The chain is built from TRBV2 and TRBJ1-4; D unresolved. Trimming shortened V by 4 bases and J by 10 bases, and 7 bases separated the two germline ends. CDR1 is SNHLY and CDR2 is FYNNEI in the germline V gene. The CDR3 contains 11 residues. CDR3 in amino acids: CASSVERKLFF. As DNA, the CDR3 is TGTGCCAGCAGTGTGGAGCGAAAACTGTTTTTT.

The table lists this clonotype with many counts. The V gene is TRBV29-1, the J gene TRBJ2-2; D might be TRBD1 (5 bases). The germline V and J ends were trimmed by 5 bases and 3 bases, with 13 bases remaining between them. CDR3 length equals 14 residues. CDR1 SQVTM and CDR2 ANQGSEA come from the germline V gene. CDR3 sequence reads: CSVRGRQYTGELFF. The CDR3 DNA reads TGCAGCGTTCGAGGTCGACAGTACACCGGGGAGCTGTTTTTT.

There are many counts of this clonotype. The rearrangement links TRBV3-1 to TRBJ2-5, with D perhaps TRBD1 (5 bases). The CDR3 totals 15 residues. CDR1 LGHDT and CDR2 YNNKEL come from the germline V gene (reference sequence). V dropped 1 base and J dropped 4 bases, with 13 bases sitting between them. The CDR3 nucleotides are TGTGCCAGCAGCCAAGGTACGACAGTCCGAGAGACCCAGTACTTC. This translates into CASSQGTTVRETQYF.

This clonotype was recorded once. The J gene is TRBJ1-4, the V gene TRBV23-1, with D maybe TRBD1 (5 bases). TRBV23-1 is known as an ORF, though its function is uncertain. The CDR3 spans 14 residues. Trimming shortened V by 2 bases and J by 4 bases, and 8 bases separated the two germline ends. CDR3 DNA: TGCGCCAGCAGTCAAAGGGACTTTAATGAAAAACTGTTTTTT. Its protein product is CASSQRDFNEKLFF.

Ten or more counts support this clonotype. The genes are TRBV7-2 and TRBJ2-5; unclear D gene. The CDR3 is 17 residues long. The V end was cut by 0 bases, the J end by 5 bases, with 19 bases between. Germline V gene data show CDR1 as SGHTA and CDR2 as FQGNSA. The CDR3 region has the DNA TGTGCCAGCAGCTTAGCTGTCCGCCCGACCGGTGGGGAGACCCAGTACTTC. Protein product: CASSLAVRPTGGETQYF.

This clonotype was seen at least ten times. The chain carries TRBV10-3 and TRBJ2-2, with 11 bases matching TRBD2. CDR3 size: 17 residues. Trimming took 4 bases from V and 0 from J; bases not matched to a gene: 4. CDR1 is ENHRY and CDR2 is SYGVKD in the germline V gene. In nucleotides, the CDR3 is TGTGCCATCAGTGCCGGGACTAGCGGACCGAACACCGGGGAGCTGTTTTTT. Protein: CAISAGTSGPNTGELFF.

This clonotype was recorded many times. The chain recombines TRBV18 with TRBJ2-7; 11 bases map to TRBD2. Germline V gene data show CDR1 as KGHSH and CDR2 as LQKENI. The CDR3 is 14 residues long. Trimming at V came to 6 bases and at J to 3 bases, leaving 4 bases not matched to a gene. CDR3 protein: CASSPGTSGYEQYF. The CDR3 DNA reads TGTGCCAGCTCCCCCGGGACTAGCGGCTACGAGCAGTACTTC.

The sample holds many counts of this clonotype. This sequence joins TRBV29-1 and TRBJ2-1, with a weak D call TRBD2 (6 bases). Germline V lookup: CDR1 SQVTM, CDR2 ANQGSEA. The CDR3 sequence is 16 residues long. With 0 bases removed from V and 5 bases from J, the gap between germline ends came to 17 bases. CDR3 sequence: CSVEEGKWRRDNEQFF. The CDR3 region has the DNA TGCAGCGTTGAAGAGGGGAAGTGGAGGAGGGACAATGAGCAGTTCTTC.

The V gene is TRBV6-6, the J gene TRBJ1-5; 7 bases match TRBD1. CDR3 length: 15 amino acids. The V gene end was trimmed by 2 bases and the J gene end by 3 bases; junction bases not matched to a gene: 4. CDR1 is MNHNY, CDR2 SVGAGI, per germline (reference sequence). The CDR3 reads CASSYKGALNQPQHF. The CDR3 region has the DNA TGTGCCAGCAGTTACAAGGGGGCCCTCAATCAGCCCCAGCATTTT.

This clonotype was counted many times. The rearrangement uses TRBV6-5 and TRBJ2-3, with D possibly matching TRBD2 (5 bases). Germline V lookup: CDR1 MNHEY, CDR2 SVGAGI. This CDR3 contains 14 residues. V was clipped by 0 bases and J by 6 bases, with 10 bases between them. The CDR3, as DNA: TGTGCCAGCAGTTACTCCCACGGGATTGATACGCAGTATTTT. It yields the protein CASSYSHGIDTQYF.

The sample holds many counts of this clonotype. The chain is built from TRBV12-3 or TRBV12-4 and TRBJ1-3; perhaps TRBD1 as D (5 bases). The CDR3 is made up of 17 amino acids. The V end lost 5 bases, the J end lost 0 bases, and 17 bases lay between the germline ends. CDR3: CASSPGTWFNSGNTIYF. Written as DNA, the CDR3 is TGTGCCAGCAGTCCAGGGACGTGGTTTAACTCTGGAAACACCATATATTTT.

This clonotype was found many times. The chain has TRBV6-5 and TRBJ2-1, with D unresolved. Germline CDR1 reads MNHEY; CDR2 reads SVGAGI. The V gene lost 2 bases and the J gene lost 7 bases, with 6 bases spanning the gap. The CDR3 length is 12 residues. This chain's CDR3 is CASSYGWNEQFF. The CDR3 DNA reads as TGTGCCAGCAGTTACGGTTGGAATGAGCAGTTCTTC.